A selection of T cell receptor beta chains follows, all from one sample in a study of T cell changes during pregnancy in multiple sclerosis. Method: immunoSEQ multiplex PCR; TCRdb's copy keeps in-frame clones and lacks some. The sample yields roughly 120,000 clones, approximately 95% seen once. The sample in question was peripheral blood, obtained before pregnancy. The receptors were sampled from a female donor with multiple sclerosis, enrolled in a pregnancy study. The CDR3 runs from the conserved cysteine through the conserved F or W. D genes are given only for firm matches.

v_gene,d_gene,CDR3aa
TRBV5-1,TRBD1,CASSWAPGQGHTEAFF
TRBV27,TRBD2,CASSIRTSGRGDTQYF
TRBV28,TRBD1,CAITAQGAGGYTF
TRBV11-2,TRBD2,CASSPRLAGGLDEQFF
TRBV10-3,TRBD2,CAISLLAGASTDTQYF
TRBV7-9,NA,CASSFSGEQFF
TRBV27,NA,CASRPSMRDVYEQYF
TRBV5-1,TRBD1,CASSFSGGRSEKLFF
TRBV2,TRBD2,CASREGRAGGTKTQYF
TRBV5-4,NA,CASSSPRDQETQYF
TRBV19,TRBD1,CASSISLQGAYTEAFF
TRBV2,NA,CASSPSKETQYF
TRBV7-2,NA,CASTPRGGRKETQYF
TRBV28,NA,CASTSERARDQPQHF
TRBV7-3,TRBD1,CASSLTGGGNEQFF
TRBV27,NA,CASSKGLVNTEAFF
TRBV21-1,NA,CASSKDGWLF
TRBV5-1,TRBD1,CASSPRGGTGPSPLHF
TRBV5-4,TRBD2,CASGTSSYNEQFF
TRBV29-1,TRBD2,CSVERVVAGGRYNEQFF
TRBV5-6,TRBD1,CASSAGDRGNYGYTF
TRBV30,NA,CAWRHSPGQRETQYF
TRBV27,TRBD1,CASSPTGQGAYHTEAFF
TRBV18,NA,CASCPGANTEAFF
TRBV19,TRBD1,CASSIPGQGMSATNEKLFF
TRBV29-1,NA,CSVPGHANYGYTF
TRBV19,NA,CASSIMSLNTEAFF